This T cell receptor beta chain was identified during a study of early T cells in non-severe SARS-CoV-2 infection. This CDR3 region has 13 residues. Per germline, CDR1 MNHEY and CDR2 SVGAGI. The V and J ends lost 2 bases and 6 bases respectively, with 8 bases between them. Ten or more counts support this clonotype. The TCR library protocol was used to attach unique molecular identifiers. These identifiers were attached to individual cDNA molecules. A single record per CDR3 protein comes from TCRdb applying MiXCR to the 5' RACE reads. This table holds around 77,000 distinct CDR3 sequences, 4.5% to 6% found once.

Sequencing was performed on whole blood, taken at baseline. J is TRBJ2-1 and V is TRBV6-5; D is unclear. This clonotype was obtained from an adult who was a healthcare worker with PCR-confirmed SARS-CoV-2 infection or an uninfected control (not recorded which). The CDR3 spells CASSYRSLNEQFF. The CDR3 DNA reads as TGTGCCAGCAGTTACCGTAGCCTCAATGAGCAGTTCTTC.